These 18 T cell receptor beta chains were all obtained from the same sample, sequenced in a study of vaccination effects on CD4 cells after COVID-19. These TCRs are of unknown antigen specificity. Sequencing was performed with immunoSEQ multiplex PCR; in TCRdb, only in-frame clones are kept and a portion is missing. Of some 61,000 clones in the sample, approximately 76% were seen once. ViraFEST used viral peptide pools to expand antigen-specific CD4+ T cells before sequencing. Scientists isolated CD4+ T cells after an approximately ten-day culture period ended. The cohort was immunized with two doses of either the BNT162b2 or mRNA-1273 vaccine. Sequences were derived from CD4+ T cells from PBMCs cultured with HCoV-OC43 spike peptides, sampled after COVID-19 vaccination. Subset specified: HCoV-OC43 spike overlapping peptide pool stimulation. The receptors derive from a human donor who received a COVID-19 vaccine.

The chain recombines TRBV7-2 with TRBJ2-5; 12 positions agree with TRBD2. Germline V gene data show CDR1 as SGHTA and CDR2 as FQGNSA. This CDR3 is built from 15 residues. With V trimmed by 1 base and J by 3 bases, 0 bases remained unmatched. The CDR3 sequence is CASSLGTSGKETQYF. The CDR3 region has the DNA TGTGCCAGCAGCTTAGGGACTAGCGGGAAAGAGACCCAGTACTTC.

The V call is TRBV12-3 or TRBV12-4, the J call TRBJ2-1, with a possible D match to TRBD2 (5 bases). The CDR3 runs 13 residues. The V gene lost 7 bases and the J gene lost 2 bases, with 9 bases spanning the gap. Here the CDR3 DNA reads TGTGCCAGCAATAGCGAGCCCTACAATGAGCAGTTCTTC. Amino acid sequence: CASNSEPYNEQFF.

The chain recombines TRBV19 with TRBJ1-1, with D unclear. The CDR3 consists of 19 residues. Trimming stripped 3 bases from V and 7 bases from J, with 30 bases between. Germline V CDR1 and CDR2: LNHDA, SQIVND (reference sequence). The CDR3 region has the DNA TGTGCCAGTAGTATCCGGGAGGTGGACCCCGCCATTTACCGGATTGAAGCTTTCTTT. It yields the protein CASSIREVDPAIYRIEAFF.

This clone was detected once. The J gene is TRBJ2-3, the V gene TRBV9, with D possibly matching TRBD1 (5 bases). The CDR3 contains 15 residues. Germline-derived CDR1 and CDR2 are SGDLS and YYNGEE. Trimming cost V 0 bases and J 8 bases, with 16 bases left between them. The CDR3: CASSVGGYGAATQYF. The CDR3 nucleotides are TGTGCCAGCAGCGTAGGGGGATATGGGGCGGCTACGCAGTATTTT.

The chain carries TRBV6-5 and TRBJ1-4; D is ambiguous. The CDR3 has 15 residues. Germline CDR1 and CDR2: MNHEY and SVGAGI. Trimming cost V 5 bases and J 0 bases, with 10 bases left between them. Here the CDR3 reads CASSPSYATNEKLFF. CDR3 coding DNA: TGTGCCAGCAGTCCCTCGTATGCAACTAATGAAAAACTGTTTTTT.

This clone was seen only a few times. The J gene is TRBJ1-1, the V gene TRBV5-8; TRBD1 might be the D (5 bases). CDR3 size: 17 residues. Germline loops: CDR1 SGHTS, CDR2 YDEGEE. Between the trimmed V and J ends, which lost 7 bases and 5 bases, there was a span of 27 bases. The CDR3 sequence: CASPRGLGVGEGTEAFF. As DNA, the CDR3 is TGTGCCAGCCCGAGAGGCTTGGGTGTGGGGGAGGGGACTGAAGCTTTCTTT. The full variable domain, its missing parts supplied by reference TRBV5-8 and TRBJ1-1, is EAGVTQSPTHLIKTRGQQATLRCSPISGHTSVYWYQQALGLGLQFLLWYDEGEERNRGNFPPRFSGRQFPNYSSELNVNALELEDSALYLCASPRGLGVGEGTEAFFGQGTRLTVV.

This clone has just a few counts. CDR3 residues: CASSPVWNSSPDTQYF. In DNA form, the CDR3 reads TGTGCCAGCTCACCAGTCTGGAATTCGAGTCCGGATACGCAGTATTTT. The J gene is TRBJ2-3, the V gene TRBV18, with D unresolved. V was clipped by 2 bases and J by 6 bases, with 18 bases between them. The germline CDR1 and CDR2 sequences are KGHSH and LQKENI. The CDR3 covers 16 residues.

This chain connects TRBV5-6 to TRBJ2-2, with D tentatively TRBD1 (5 bases). Germline values: CDR1 SGHDT, CDR2 YYEEEE. CDR3 length: 15 amino acids. The V and J ends lost 2 bases and 1 base respectively, with 9 bases between them. In DNA form, the CDR3 reads TGTGCCAGCAGCTTAGGGGCCAGGAACACCGGGGAGCTGTTTTTT. Translation: CASSLGARNTGELFF. Together with reference TRBV5-6 and TRBJ2-2, the CDR3 gives the full variable domain: DAGVTQSPTHLIKTRGQQVTLRCSPKSGHDTVSWYQQALGQGPQFIFQYYEEEERQRGNFPDRFSGHQFPNYSSELNVNALLLGDSALYLCASSLGARNTGELFFGEGSRLTVL.

The chain carries TRBV29-1 and TRBJ2-2, with a possible D match to TRBD2 (5 bases). There are 13 residues in the CDR3. Germline CDR1 reads SQVTM; CDR2 reads ANQGSEA. V was cut by 6 bases and J by 6 bases, with 14 bases left in between. Here the CDR3 reads CSVRRWGAGELFF. Written as DNA, the CDR3 is TGCAGCGTCCGCAGGTGGGGAGCCGGGGAGCTGTTTTTT.

V is TRBV7-7 and J is TRBJ1-4, with D unclear. Germline V lookup: CDR1 SSHAT, CDR2 FNYEAQ (reference sequence). Trimming stripped 9 bases from V and 4 bases from J, with 18 bases between. CDR3 length: 15 amino acids. CDR3 in DNA: TGTGCCAGTCCGGCTTGGGGAGGTATTAATGAAAAACTGTTTTTT. Protein product: CASPAWGGINEKLFF.

The J gene is TRBJ2-1, the V gene TRBV20-1; TRBD2 agrees at 8 bases. Trimming cost V 3 bases and J 10 bases; bases outside gene matches: 11. The CDR3 is 14 amino acids. Germline CDR1 reads DFQATT; CDR2 reads SNEGSKA (reference sequence). The DNA for the CDR3 is TGCAGTGCTAGTGGGCGGGGGGCCTGGGGGGAGCAGTTCTTC. This translates into CSASGRGAWGEQFF.

The chain uses TRBV7-9 and TRBJ1-2; D gene uncertain. Between the trimmed V and J ends, which lost 1 base and 1 base, there was a span of 7 bases. Germline V gene data show CDR1 as SEHNR and CDR2 as FQNEAQ (reference sequence). The CDR3 length is 14 residues. This CDR3 is CASSLDSGNYGYTF. CDR3 coding DNA: TGTGCCAGCAGCTTAGATAGTGGTAACTATGGCTACACCTTC.

The chain combines TRBV18 with TRBJ2-7; D perhaps matches TRBD2 (6 bases). Germline assignment: CDR1 KGHSH and CDR2 LQKENI. V shed 1 base and J shed 4 bases, with 17 bases lying between them. The CDR3 is 16 residues long. The CDR3 coding sequence is TGTGCCAGCTCACCACGAAGTGACGGGGGAGGTTACGAGCAGTACGTC. This gives the protein CASSPRSDGGGYEQYV.

This sequence joins TRBV2 and TRBJ2-1; unclear D gene. The CDR3 runs 15 residues. The V end was cut by 8 bases, the J end by 8 bases, with 22 bases between. Germline assignment: CDR1 SNHLY and CDR2 FYNNEI. This CDR3 is CASGYLGMGSHEQFF. The CDR3 region has the DNA TGTGCCAGCGGATATCTTGGAATGGGCAGCCATGAGCAGTTCTTC.

V and J are TRBV6-5 and TRBJ2-2; D is unresolved. The CDR3 consists of 14 residues. CDR1 and CDR2 (germline): MNHEY, SVGAGI. V gave up 2 bases and J gave up 8 bases, with 12 bases separating them. The CDR3: CASSYVVSGGELFF. The CDR3 region has the DNA TGTGCCAGCAGTTACGTCGTCTCCGGGGGGGAGCTGTTTTTT.

The rearrangement uses TRBV10-3 and TRBJ2-7, with 7 positions matching TRBD2. The V gene's germline CDR1 is ENHRY and CDR2 SYGVKD. Trimming at V came to 8 bases and at J to 6 bases, leaving 13 bases not matched to a gene. The CDR3 spans 14 residues. In DNA form, the CDR3 reads TGTGCCATCTCCAATTCCCGGGAGGCAGGCGAGCAGTACGTC. Translating it yields CAISNSREAGEQYV.

The chain carries TRBV5-6 and TRBJ2-3; D unresolved. V was shortened by 4 bases and J by 2 bases, with 5 bases between the two germline ends. The CDR3 contains 12 residues. Germline-derived CDR1 and CDR2 are SGHDT and YYEEEE. The DNA of the CDR3 is TGTGCCAGCAGCCTCTTCACAGATACGCAGTATTTT. Translated, it gives CASSLFTDTQYF.

In this sample, this clone turned up a few times. This sequence joins TRBV18 and TRBJ2-2; a weak D match, TRBD1 (5 bases). Between the trimmed V and J ends, which lost 1 base and 4 bases, there was a span of 10 bases. Germline CDR1 and CDR2: KGHSH and LQKENI. CDR3 length equals 15 residues. The CDR3 loop reads CASSPLQGRTGELFF. The CDR3 coding sequence is TGTGCCAGCTCACCACTCCAGGGCCGCACCGGGGAGCTGTTTTTT.